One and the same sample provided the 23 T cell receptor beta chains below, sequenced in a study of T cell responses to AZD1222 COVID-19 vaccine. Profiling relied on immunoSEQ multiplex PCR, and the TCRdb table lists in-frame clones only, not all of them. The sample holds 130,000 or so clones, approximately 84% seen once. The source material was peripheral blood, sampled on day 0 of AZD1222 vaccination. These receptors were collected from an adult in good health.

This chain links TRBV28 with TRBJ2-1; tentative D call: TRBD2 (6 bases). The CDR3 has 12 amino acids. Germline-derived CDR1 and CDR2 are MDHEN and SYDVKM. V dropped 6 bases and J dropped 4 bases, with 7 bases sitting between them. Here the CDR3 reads CASSRGYNEQFF. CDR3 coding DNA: TGTGCCAGCAGCCGGGGGTACAATGAGCAGTTCTTC.

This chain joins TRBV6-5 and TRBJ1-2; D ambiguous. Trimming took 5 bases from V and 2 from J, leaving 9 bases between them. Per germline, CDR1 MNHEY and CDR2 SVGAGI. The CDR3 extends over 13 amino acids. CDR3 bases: TGTGCCAGCAGTACAAGAAGGAACTATGGCTACACCTTC. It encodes CASSTRRNYGYTF.

This CDR3 is CASSPGTSGGLSYEQYF. CDR3 coding DNA: TGTGCCAGCTCTCCGGGGACTAGCGGGGGGCTCTCCTACGAGCAGTACTTC. The V call is TRBV18, the J call TRBJ2-7, with 15 bases identical to TRBD2. This CDR3 has 17 residues. CDR1 and CDR2 from the germline V gene are KGHSH and LQKENI. V dropped 6 bases and J dropped 0; count of bases not matched to a gene: 6. The whole variable domain, filled in from reference TRBV18 and TRBJ2-7, reads NAGVMQNPRHLVRRRGQEARLRCSPMKGHSHVYWYRQLPEEGLKFMVYLQKENIIDESGMPKERFSAEFPKEGPSILRIQQVVRGDSAAYFCASSPGTSGGLSYEQYFGPGTRLTVT.

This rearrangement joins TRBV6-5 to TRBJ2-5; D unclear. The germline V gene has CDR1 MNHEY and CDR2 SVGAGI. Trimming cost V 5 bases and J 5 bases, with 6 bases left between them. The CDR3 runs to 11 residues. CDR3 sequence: CASSTRETQYF. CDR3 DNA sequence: TGTGCCAGCAGTACCAGGGAGACCCAGTACTTC.

The CDR3, as DNA: TGTGCCAGTAGTACGCCGGGACAGGGGCCCTCACCCTATGGCTACACCTTC. This encodes CASSTPGQGPSPYGYTF. The V gene is TRBV19, the J gene TRBJ1-2; 10 bases line up with TRBD1. The CDR3 is 17 residues long. Per the germline V gene, CDR1 is LNHDA and CDR2 is SQIVND (reference sequence). With 4 bases clipped from V and 4 bases from J, the junction kept 12 bases outside the gene matches.

CDR3 residues: CASSLRRTEGAFF. The DNA for the CDR3 is TGTGCCAGCAGTTTACGTCGGACCGAAGGAGCTTTCTTT. The chain links TRBV27 to TRBJ1-1, with D unresolved. This CDR3 has 13 residues. V lost 2 bases and J 10 bases, leaving 14 bases between the germline ends. The germline V gene encodes CDR1 MNHEY and CDR2 SMNVEV (reference sequence).

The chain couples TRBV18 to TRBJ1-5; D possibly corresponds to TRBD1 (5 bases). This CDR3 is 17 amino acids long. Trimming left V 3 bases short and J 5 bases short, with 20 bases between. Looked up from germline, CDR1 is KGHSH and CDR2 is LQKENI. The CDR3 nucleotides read TGTGCCAGCTCACCGGGACTATACGGGTCGATGGATCAGCCCCAGCATTTT. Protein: CASSPGLYGSMDQPQHF.

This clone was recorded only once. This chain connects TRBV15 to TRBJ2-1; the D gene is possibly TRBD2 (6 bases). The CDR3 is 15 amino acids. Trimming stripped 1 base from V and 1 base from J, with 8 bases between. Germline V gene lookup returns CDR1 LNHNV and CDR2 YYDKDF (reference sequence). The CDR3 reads CATSRGGESYNEQFF. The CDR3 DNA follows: TGTGCCACCAGCAGAGGGGGGGAGTCCTACAATGAGCAGTTCTTC. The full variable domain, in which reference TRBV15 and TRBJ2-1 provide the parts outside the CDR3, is DAMVIQNPRYQVTQFGKPVTLSCSQTLNHNVMYWYQQKSSQAPKLLFHYYDKDFNNEADTPDNFQSRRPNTSFCFLDIRSPGLGDTAMYLCATSRGGESYNEQFFGPGTRLTVL.

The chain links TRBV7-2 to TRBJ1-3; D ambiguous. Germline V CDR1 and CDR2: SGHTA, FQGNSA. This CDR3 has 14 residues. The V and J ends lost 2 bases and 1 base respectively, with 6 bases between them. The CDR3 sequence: CASSLRPSGNTIYF. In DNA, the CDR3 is TGTGCCAGCAGCTTACGTCCATCTGGAAACACCATATATTTT.

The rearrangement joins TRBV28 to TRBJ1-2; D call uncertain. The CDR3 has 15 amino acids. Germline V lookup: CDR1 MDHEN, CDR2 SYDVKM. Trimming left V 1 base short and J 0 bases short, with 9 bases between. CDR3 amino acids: CASSLSRAANYGYTF. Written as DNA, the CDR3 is TGTGCCAGCAGTTTATCCCGGGCAGCTAACTATGGCTACACCTTC.

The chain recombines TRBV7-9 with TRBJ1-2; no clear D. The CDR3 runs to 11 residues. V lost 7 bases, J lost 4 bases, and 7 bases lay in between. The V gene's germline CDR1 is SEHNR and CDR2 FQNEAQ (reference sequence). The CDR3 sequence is CASTLTYGYTF. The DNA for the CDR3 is TGTGCCAGCACCCTAACCTATGGCTACACCTTC.

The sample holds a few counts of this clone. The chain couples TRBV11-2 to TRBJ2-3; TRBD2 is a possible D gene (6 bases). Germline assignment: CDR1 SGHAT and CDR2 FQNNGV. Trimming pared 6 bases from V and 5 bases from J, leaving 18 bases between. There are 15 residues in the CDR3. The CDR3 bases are TGTGCCAGCAGTTTTGGGGAGGCCAGGATAGATACGCAGTATTTT. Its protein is CASSFGEARIDTQYF.

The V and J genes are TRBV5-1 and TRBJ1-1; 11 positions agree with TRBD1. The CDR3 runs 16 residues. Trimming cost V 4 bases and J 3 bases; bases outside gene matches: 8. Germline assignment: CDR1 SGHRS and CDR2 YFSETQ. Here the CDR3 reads CASSIGQGAGYTEAFF. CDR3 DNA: TGCGCCAGCAGCATCGGACAGGGGGCGGGATACACTGAAGCTTTCTTT.

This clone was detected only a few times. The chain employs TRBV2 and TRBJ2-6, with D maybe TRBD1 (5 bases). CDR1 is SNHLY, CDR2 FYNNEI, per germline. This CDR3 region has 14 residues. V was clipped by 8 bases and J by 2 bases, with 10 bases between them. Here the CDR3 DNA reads TGTGCCAGCGTTAAGGGGACTGGGGCCAACGTCCTGACTTTC. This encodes CASVKGTGANVLTF.

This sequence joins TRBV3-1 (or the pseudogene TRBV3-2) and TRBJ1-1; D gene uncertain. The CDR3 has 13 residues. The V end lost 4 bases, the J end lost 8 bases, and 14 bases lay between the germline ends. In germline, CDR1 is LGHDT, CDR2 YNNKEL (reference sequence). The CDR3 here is CASSRILSTEAFF. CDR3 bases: TGTGCCAGCAGCCGCATCCTGTCTACGGAAGCTTTCTTT.

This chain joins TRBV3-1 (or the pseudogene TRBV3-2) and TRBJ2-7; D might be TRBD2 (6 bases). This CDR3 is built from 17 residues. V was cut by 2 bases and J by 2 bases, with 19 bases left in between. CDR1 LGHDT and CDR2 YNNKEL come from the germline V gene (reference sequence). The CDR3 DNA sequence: TGTGCCAGCAGCCAAAAACCCGGAGGGCAGAAAGCCTACGAGCAGTACTTC. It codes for CASSQKPGGQKAYEQYF.

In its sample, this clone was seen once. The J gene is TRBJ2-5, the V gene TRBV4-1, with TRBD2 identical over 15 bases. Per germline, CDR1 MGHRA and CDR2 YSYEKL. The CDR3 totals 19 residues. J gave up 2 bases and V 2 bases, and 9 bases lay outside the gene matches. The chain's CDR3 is CASSQPEGLAGGLQETQYF. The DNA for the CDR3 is TGCGCCAGCAGCCAACCCGAGGGACTAGCGGGGGGTCTGCAAGAGACCCAGTACTTC.

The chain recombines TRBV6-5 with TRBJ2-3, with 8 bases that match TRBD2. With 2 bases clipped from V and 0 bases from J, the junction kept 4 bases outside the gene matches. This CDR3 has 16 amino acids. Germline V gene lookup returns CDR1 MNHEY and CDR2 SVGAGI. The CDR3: CASSYAAGGSTDTQYF. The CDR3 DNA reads TGTGCCAGCAGTTACGCGGCGGGGGGAAGCACAGATACGCAGTATTTT.

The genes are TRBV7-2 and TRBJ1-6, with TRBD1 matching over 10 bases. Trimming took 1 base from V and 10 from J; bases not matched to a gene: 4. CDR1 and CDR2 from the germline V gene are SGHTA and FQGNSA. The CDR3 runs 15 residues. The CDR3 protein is CASSLVGTGVSPLHF. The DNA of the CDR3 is TGTGCCAGCAGCTTAGTAGGGACAGGGGTATCACCCCTCCACTTT.

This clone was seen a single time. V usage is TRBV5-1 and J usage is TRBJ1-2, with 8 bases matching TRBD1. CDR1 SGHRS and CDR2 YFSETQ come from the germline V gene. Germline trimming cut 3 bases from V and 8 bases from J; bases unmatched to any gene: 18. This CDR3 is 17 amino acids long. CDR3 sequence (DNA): TGCGCCAGCAGCTCTTCACCCCACGGACAGGGAGAAGGAGGCTACACCTTC. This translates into CASSSSPHGQGEGGYTF.

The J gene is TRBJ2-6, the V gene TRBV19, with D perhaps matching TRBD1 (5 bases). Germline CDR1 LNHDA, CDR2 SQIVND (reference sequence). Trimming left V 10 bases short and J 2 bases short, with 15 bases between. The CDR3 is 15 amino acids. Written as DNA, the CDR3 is TGTGCCACCAGGACAAAGGGGACTGGGGCCAACGTCCTGACTTTC. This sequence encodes CATRTKGTGANVLTF.

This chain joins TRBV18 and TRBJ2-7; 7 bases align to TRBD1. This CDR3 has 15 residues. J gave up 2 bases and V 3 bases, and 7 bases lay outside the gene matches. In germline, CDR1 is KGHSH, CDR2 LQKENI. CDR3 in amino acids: CASSPGQNPTYEQYF. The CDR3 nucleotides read TGTGCCAGCTCACCGGGACAGAATCCTACCTACGAGCAGTACTTC.

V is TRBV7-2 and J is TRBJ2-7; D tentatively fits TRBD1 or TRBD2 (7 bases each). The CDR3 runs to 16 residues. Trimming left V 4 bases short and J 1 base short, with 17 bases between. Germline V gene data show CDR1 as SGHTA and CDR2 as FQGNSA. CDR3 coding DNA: TGTGCCAGCAGCTCCAGGGGGGGGACTGGGTCCTACGAGCAGTACTTC. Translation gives CASSSRGGTGSYEQYF.